This passage covers 18 T cell receptor beta chains from one sample sequenced in a study of shared clonotypes between healthy human individuals. CD8 cells regarded as naive lacked CD45RO, were positively chosen for CCR7, and omitted terminally differentiated effector memory CD45RA+ cells. Method: immunoSEQ multiplex PCR; TCRdb's copy keeps in-frame clones and lacks some. The table shows roughly 2,000,000 clones, with around 93% occurring only once. What was sequenced was naive CD8+ T cells from PBMCs. All receptors come from a man between 18 and 29 years old in good health. Some clones in this sample may be carry-over from other donors' samples.

The chain is built from TRBV2 and TRBJ2-7; D uncertain. Germline V gene data show CDR1 as SNHLY and CDR2 as FYNNEI. CDR3 length equals 15 residues. The V gene lost 1 base and the J gene lost 0 bases, with 10 bases spanning the gap. CDR3 sequence reads: CASSEGFTSSYEQYF. As DNA, the CDR3 is TGTGCCAGCAGTGAAGGGTTCACGAGCTCCTACGAGCAGTACTTC.

This chain uses TRBV6-1 with TRBJ1-2, with D unclear. Germline values: CDR1 MNHNS, CDR2 SASEGT. Trimming left V 2 bases short and J 4 bases short, with 14 bases between. CDR3 length: 15 residues. CDR3 bases: TGTGCCAGCAGTGAACTCGCTCTCTCGGGCTATGGCTACACCTTC. Amino acid sequence: CASSELALSGYGYTF.

The chain joins TRBV27 to TRBJ2-7; possibly TRBD1 or TRBD2 for D (5 bases each). There are 14 residues in the CDR3. The ends were cut back, 5 bases at V and 2 bases at J, with 13 bases in the middle. CDR1 is MNHEY and CDR2 is SMNVEV in the germline V gene (reference sequence). The CDR3 here is CASSTRVGAYEQYF. For the CDR3, the DNA is TGTGCCAGCAGTACTCGTGTGGGGGCCTACGAGCAGTACTTC.

This chain links TRBV14 with TRBJ2-7; 12 bases match TRBD2. V lost 4 bases to trimming and J lost 3 bases; unmatched junction nucleotides: 16. Looked up from germline, CDR1 is SGHDN and CDR2 is FVKESK. CDR3 length: 19 residues. The CDR3 region is CASSLSTSGRAWRDYEQYF. The CDR3 DNA reads as TGTGCCAGCAGCCTATCGACTAGCGGGAGAGCGTGGCGAGACTACGAGCAGTACTTC.

The J gene is TRBJ2-7, the V gene TRBV6-5; TRBD2 agrees at 7 bases. Germline V gives CDR1 MNHEY, CDR2 SVGAGI. With 0 bases clipped from V and 9 bases from J, the junction kept 14 bases outside the gene matches. CDR3 length equals 16 residues. This CDR3 is CASSYSRDFLPSGQYF. The CDR3 bases are TGTGCCAGCAGTTACTCGAGAGACTTCCTACCTAGCGGGCAGTACTTC.

The V and J genes are TRBV19 and TRBJ2-7; perhaps TRBD2 as D (6 bases). This CDR3 comprises 15 residues. The V gene lost 1 base and the J gene lost 2 bases, with 12 bases spanning the gap. Per germline, CDR1 LNHDA and CDR2 SQIVND (reference sequence). CDR3 coding DNA: TGTGCCAGTAGTATAGTCGGGACTGAAGCCTACGAGCAGTACTTC. This translates into CASSIVGTEAYEQYF.

The chain links TRBV19 to TRBJ2-3; 7 positions match TRBD2. The germline CDR1 and CDR2 sequences are LNHDA and SQIVND (reference sequence). V was clipped by 3 bases and J by 1 base; unmatched bases: 4. The CDR3 length is 15 residues. The CDR3 DNA is TGTGCCAGTAGTATGGCGGCGGGAGGCACAGATACGCAGTATTTT. The encoded protein is CASSMAAGGTDTQYF. The full variable domain, completed using reference TRBV19 and TRBJ2-3, is DGGITQSPKYLFRKEGQNVTLSCEQNLNHDAMYWYRQDPGQGLRLIYYSQIVNDFQKGDIAEGYSVSREKKESFPLTVTSAQKNPTAFYLCASSMAAGGTDTQYFGPGTRLTVL.

V usage is TRBV29-1 and J usage is TRBJ2-7; 7 nucleotides align to TRBD2. The CDR3 totals 15 residues. Germline values: CDR1 SQVTM, CDR2 ANQGSEA. V was pared by 7 bases and J by 3 bases, with 15 bases of the junction left unmatched. The chain's CDR3 is CSAMGGVSPLYEQYF. CDR3 DNA: TGCAGCGCGATGGGAGGGGTCTCCCCCCTCTACGAGCAGTACTTC.

Of note for this clone: Other nucleotide sequences from this sample produce the same CDR3. The chain couples TRBV7-9 to TRBJ2-2; TRBD1 matches at 7 bases. Losses at the gene ends were 6 bases for V and 5 bases for J; bases not matched to a gene: 3. The CDR3 covers 13 residues. Germline V gene sequence: CDR1 SEHNR, CDR2 FQNEAQ (reference sequence). This chain's CDR3 is CASSWTGTGELFF. The CDR3 bases are TGTGCCAGCAGTTGGACAGGTACCGGGGAGCTGTTTTTT. Full variable domain (remainder filled in from reference TRBV7-9 and TRBJ2-2): DTGVSQNPRHKITKRGQNVTFRCDPISEHNRLYWYRQTLGQGPEFLTYFQNEAQLEKSRLLSDRFSAERPKGSFSTLEIQRTEQGDSAMYLCASSWTGTGELFFGEGSRLTVL.

This chain uses TRBV9 with TRBJ1-4; TRBD1 might be the D (6 bases). The CDR3 totals 14 residues. Germline lookup yields CDR1 SGDLS and CDR2 YYNGEE. The ends were cut back, 1 base at V and 5 bases at J, with 9 bases in the middle. The CDR3 here is CASSVTGLNEKLFF. The CDR3 DNA reads as TGTGCCAGCAGCGTAACAGGGCTAAATGAAAAACTGTTTTTT.

V is TRBV9 and J is TRBJ2-7; D remains unclear. This CDR3 comprises 13 residues. CDR1 SGDLS and CDR2 YYNGEE come from the germline V gene. V dropped 0 bases and J dropped 6 bases, with 10 bases sitting between them. CDR3 in amino acids: CASSVAPSSEQYF. CDR3 DNA: TGTGCCAGCAGCGTAGCGCCAAGCTCCGAGCAGTACTTC.

The chain combines TRBV7-9 with TRBJ1-4; tentative D call: TRBD1 (5 bases). Trimming left V 1 base short and J 4 bases short, with 10 bases between. This CDR3 is built from 15 residues. The V gene's germline CDR1 is SEHNR and CDR2 FQNEAQ (reference sequence). Here the CDR3 reads CASSLGRGINEKLFF. CDR3 DNA sequence: TGTGCCAGCAGCTTAGGAAGGGGTATTAATGAAAAACTGTTTTTT.

The chain employs TRBV7-6 and TRBJ2-5, with a possible D match to TRBD1 (6 bases). This CDR3 is built from 12 residues. Trimming took off 5 bases at V and 5 bases at J, with 9 bases between the two ends. Looked up from germline, CDR1 is SGHVS and CDR2 is FNYEAQ. The CDR3 protein is CASSPTGETQYF. The CDR3 nucleotides read TGTGCCAGCAGCCCCACAGGGGAGACCCAGTACTTC.

Written as DNA, the CDR3 is TGTGCCAGCAGACCTAGGGGTCGGGGTGCCTATGGCTACACCTTC. Its protein is CASRPRGRGAYGYTF. The rearrangement uses TRBV25-1 and TRBJ1-2; D might be TRBD1 (5 bases). The germline V gene encodes CDR1 MGHDK and CDR2 SYGVNS. The V end was cut by 6 bases, the J end by 4 bases, with 18 bases between. There are 15 residues in the CDR3.

The V call is TRBV5-4, the J call TRBJ2-2, with TRBD1 matching 10 bases. This CDR3 is built from 15 residues. The V and J ends lost 0 bases and 5 bases, in that order; junction bases with no gene match: 1. Germline CDR1 is SGHNT and CDR2 is YYREEE (reference sequence). CDR3 sequence reads: CASSLGDRGTGELFF. CDR3 coding DNA: TGTGCCAGCAGCTTGGGGGACAGGGGTACCGGGGAGCTGTTTTTT.

The chain employs TRBV2 and TRBJ2-1, with D possibly matching TRBD2 (6 bases). The V gene's germline CDR1 is SNHLY and CDR2 FYNNEI. Trimming cost V 10 bases and J 13 bases, with 20 bases left between them. There are 12 residues in the CDR3. CDR3 amino acids: CATPGTDRLQFF. CDR3 sequence (DNA): TGTGCCACCCCAGGGACTGATCGCTTACAGTTCTTC. Together with reference TRBV2 and TRBJ2-1, the CDR3 gives the full variable domain: EPEVTQTPSHQVTQMGQEVILRCVPISNHLYFYWYRQILGQKVEFLVSFYNNEISEKSEIFDDQFSVERPDGSNFTLKIRSTKLEDSAMYFCATPGTDRLQFFGPGTRLTVL.

The chain carries TRBV7-9 and TRBJ2-3; possibly TRBD1 for D (5 bases). The CDR3 covers 15 residues. Per germline, CDR1 SEHNR and CDR2 FQNEAQ (reference sequence). The V and J ends lost 6 bases and 2 bases respectively, with 15 bases between them. Written as DNA, the CDR3 is TGTGCCAGCAGTCAGAAGCCAGGGCTCACAGATACGCAGTATTTT. It specifies CASSQKPGLTDTQYF.

The rearrangement joins TRBV27 to TRBJ2-7, with a tentative D call TRBD2 (6 bases). Trimming shortened V by 8 bases and J by 6 bases, and 17 bases separated the two germline ends. This CDR3 comprises 13 residues. The V gene's germline CDR1 is MNHEY and CDR2 SMNVEV (reference sequence). CDR3 amino acids: CASGNLGGSEQYF. The CDR3 bases are TGTGCCAGCGGGAATCTTGGGGGGAGCGAGCAGTACTTC.